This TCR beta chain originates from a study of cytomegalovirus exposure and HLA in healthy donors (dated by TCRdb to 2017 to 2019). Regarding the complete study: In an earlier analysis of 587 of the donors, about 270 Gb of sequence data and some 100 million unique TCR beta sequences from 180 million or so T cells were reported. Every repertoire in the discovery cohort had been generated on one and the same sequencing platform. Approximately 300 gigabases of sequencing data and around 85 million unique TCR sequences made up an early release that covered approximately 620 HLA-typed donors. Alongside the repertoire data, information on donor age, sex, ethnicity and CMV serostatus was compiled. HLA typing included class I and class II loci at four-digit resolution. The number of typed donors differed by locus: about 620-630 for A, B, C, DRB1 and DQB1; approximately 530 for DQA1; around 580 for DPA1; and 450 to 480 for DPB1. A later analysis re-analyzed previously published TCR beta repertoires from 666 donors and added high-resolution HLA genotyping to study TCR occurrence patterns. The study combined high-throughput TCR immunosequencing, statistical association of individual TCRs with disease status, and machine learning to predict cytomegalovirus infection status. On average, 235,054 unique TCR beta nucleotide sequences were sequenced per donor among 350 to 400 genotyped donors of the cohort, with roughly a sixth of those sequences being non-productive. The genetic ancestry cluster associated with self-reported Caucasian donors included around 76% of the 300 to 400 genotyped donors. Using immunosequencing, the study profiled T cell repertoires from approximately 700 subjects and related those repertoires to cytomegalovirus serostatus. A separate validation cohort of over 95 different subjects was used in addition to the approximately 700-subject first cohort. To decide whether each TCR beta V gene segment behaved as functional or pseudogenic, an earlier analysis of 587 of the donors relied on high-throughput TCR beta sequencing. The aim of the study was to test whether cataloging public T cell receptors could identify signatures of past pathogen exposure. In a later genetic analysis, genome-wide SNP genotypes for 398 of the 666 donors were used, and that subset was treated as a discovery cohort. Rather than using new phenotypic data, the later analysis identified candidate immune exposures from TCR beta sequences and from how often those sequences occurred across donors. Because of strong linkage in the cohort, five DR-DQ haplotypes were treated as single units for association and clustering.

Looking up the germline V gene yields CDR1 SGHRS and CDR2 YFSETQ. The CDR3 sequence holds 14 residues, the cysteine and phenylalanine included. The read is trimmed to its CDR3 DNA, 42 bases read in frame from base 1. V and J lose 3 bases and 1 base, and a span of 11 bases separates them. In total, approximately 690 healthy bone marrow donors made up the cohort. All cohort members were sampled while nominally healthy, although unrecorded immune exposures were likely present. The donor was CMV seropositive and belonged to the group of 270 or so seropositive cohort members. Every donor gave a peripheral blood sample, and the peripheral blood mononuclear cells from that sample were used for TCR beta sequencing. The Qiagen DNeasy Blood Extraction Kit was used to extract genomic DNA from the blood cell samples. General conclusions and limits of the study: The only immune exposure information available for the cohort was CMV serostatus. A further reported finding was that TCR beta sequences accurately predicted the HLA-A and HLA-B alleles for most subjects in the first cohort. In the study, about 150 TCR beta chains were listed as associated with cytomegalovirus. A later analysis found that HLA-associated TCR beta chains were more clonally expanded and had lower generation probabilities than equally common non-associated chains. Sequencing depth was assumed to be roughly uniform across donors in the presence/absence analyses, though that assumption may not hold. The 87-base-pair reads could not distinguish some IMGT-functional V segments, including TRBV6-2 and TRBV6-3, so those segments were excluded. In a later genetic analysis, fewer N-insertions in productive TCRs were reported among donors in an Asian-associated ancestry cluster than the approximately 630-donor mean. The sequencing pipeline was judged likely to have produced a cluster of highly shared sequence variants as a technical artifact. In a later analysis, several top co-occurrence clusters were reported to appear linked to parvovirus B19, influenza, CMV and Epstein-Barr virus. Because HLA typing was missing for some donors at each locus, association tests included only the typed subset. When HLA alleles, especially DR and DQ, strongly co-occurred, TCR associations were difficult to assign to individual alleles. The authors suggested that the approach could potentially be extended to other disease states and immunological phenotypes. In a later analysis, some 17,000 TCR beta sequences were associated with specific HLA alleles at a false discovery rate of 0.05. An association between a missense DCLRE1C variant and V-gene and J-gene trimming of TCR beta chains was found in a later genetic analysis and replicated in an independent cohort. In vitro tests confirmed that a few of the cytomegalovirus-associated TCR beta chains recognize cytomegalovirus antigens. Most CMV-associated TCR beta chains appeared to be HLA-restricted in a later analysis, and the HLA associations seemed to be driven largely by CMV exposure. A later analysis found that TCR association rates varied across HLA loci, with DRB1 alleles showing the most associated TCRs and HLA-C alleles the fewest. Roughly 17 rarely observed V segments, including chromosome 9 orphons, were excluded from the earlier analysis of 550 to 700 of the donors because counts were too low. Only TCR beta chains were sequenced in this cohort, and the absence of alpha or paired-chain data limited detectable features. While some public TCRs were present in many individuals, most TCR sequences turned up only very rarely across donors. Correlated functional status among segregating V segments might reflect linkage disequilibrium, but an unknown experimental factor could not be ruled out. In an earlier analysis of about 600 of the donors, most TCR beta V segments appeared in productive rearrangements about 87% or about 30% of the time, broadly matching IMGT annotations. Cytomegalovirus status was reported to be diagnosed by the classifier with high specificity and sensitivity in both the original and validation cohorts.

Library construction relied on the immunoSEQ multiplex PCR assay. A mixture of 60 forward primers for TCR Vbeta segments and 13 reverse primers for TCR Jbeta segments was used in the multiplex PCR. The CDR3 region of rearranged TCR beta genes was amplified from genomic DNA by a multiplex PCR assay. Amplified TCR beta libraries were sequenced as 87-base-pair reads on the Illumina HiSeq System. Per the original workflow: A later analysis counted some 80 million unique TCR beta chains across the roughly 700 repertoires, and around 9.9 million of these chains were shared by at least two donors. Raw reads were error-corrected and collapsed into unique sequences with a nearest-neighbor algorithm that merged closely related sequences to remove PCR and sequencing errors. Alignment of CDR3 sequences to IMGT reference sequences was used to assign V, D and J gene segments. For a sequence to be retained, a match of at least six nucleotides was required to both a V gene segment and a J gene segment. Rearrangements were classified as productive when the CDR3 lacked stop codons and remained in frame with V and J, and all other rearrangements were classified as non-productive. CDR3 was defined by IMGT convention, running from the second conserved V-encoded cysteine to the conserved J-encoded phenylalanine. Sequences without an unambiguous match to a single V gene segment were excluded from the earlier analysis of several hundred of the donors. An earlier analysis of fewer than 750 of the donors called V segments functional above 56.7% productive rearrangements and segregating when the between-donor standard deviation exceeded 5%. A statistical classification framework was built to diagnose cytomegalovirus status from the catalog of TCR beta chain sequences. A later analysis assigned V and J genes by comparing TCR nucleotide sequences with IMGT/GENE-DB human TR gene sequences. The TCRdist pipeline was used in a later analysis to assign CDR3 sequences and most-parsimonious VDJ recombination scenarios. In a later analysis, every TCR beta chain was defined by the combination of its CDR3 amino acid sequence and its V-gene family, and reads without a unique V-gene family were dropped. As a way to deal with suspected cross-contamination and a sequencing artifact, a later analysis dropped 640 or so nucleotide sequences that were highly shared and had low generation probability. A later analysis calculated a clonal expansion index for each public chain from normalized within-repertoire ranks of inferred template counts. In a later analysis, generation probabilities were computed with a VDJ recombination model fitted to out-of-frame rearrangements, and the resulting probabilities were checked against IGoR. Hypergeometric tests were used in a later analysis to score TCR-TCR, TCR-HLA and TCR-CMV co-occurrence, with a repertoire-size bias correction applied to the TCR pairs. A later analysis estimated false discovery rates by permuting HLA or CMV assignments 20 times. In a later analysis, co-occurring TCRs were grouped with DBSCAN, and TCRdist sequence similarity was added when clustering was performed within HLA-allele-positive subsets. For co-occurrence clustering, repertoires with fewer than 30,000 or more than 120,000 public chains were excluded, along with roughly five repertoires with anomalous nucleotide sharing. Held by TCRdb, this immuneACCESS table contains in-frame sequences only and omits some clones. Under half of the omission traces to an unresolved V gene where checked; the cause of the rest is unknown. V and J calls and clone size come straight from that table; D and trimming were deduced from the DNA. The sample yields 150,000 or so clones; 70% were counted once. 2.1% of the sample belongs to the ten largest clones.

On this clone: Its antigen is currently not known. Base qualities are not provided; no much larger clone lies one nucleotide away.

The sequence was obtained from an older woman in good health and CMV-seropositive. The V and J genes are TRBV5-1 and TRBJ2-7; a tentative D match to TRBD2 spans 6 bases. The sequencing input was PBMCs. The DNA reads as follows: TGCGCCAGCAGCTGGGGGACTTCGTCCTACGAGCAGTACTTC. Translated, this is CASSWGTSSYEQYF.